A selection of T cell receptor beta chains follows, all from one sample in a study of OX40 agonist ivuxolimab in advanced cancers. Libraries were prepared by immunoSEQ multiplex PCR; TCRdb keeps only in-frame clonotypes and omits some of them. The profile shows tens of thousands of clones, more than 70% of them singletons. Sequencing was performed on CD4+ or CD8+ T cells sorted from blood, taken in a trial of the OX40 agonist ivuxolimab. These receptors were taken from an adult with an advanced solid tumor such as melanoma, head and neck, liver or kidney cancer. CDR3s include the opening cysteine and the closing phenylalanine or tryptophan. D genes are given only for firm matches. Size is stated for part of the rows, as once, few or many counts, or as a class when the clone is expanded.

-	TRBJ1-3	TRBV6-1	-	TGTGCCAGCAGTGAATGGGGAAACACCATATATTTT	CASSEWGNTIYF
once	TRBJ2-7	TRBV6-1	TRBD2	TGTGCCAGCAGCCTTAGCGGGAGCGGCTACGAGCAGTACTTC	CASSLSGSGYEQYF
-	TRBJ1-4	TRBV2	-	TGTGCCAGTAAAATACAGCCAACTAATGAAAAACTGTTTTTT	CASKIQPTNEKLFF
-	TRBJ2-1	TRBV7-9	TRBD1	TGTGCCAGCAGCCTTAGTGACAGGGTCAATGAGCAGTTCTTC	CASSLSDRVNEQFF
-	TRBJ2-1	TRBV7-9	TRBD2	TGTGCCAGCAGCTTAAGCCTTTTGACTAGCGAAGACAATGAGCAGTTCTTC	CASSLSLLTSEDNEQFF
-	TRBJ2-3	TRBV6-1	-	TGTGCCAGCAGTGGGACCCCCTTGGGAGATACGCAGTATTTT	CASSGTPLGDTQYF
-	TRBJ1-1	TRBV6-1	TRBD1	TGTGCCAGCAGAGACAGGGAAGCTGAAGCTTTCTTT	CASRDREAEAFF
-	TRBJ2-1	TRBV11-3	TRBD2	TGTGCCAGCAGCCGTGGACTAGCGGGAGGCAATGAGCAGTTCTTC	CASSRGLAGGNEQFF
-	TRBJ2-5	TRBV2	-	TGTGCCAGCAGCGGGGACGGGAGTTTGGTAGAGACCCAGTACTTC	CASSGDGSLVETQYF
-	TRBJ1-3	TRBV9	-	TGTGCCAGCAGCGTAGCAGGGTCTGGAAACACCATATATTTT	CASSVAGSGNTIYF
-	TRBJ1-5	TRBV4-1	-	TGCGCCAGCAGCCCAAGTATAGTGGTCGCTGCCCGACATTTT	CASSPSIVVAARHF
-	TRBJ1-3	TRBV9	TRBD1	TGTGCCAGCAGCGTAGCAGGACAGGGCTCCGGAAACACCATATATTTT	CASSVAGQGSGNTIYF
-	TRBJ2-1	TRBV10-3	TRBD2	TGTGCCATCAGTGAAGGACTAGCGGGAGTCCATGAGCAGTTCTTC	CAISEGLAGVHEQFF
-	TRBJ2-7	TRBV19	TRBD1	TGTGCCAGTAGTATCGGGACAGGGATGGCCTACGAGCAGTACTTC	CASSIGTGMAYEQYF
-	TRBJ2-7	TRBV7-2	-	TGTGCCAGTCTCATGACAGGAACCTACGAGCAGTACTTC	CASLMTGTYEQYF
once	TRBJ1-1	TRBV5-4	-	TGTGCCAGCAGCTTGGAGCGTCGGGAGACTGAAGCTTTCTTT	CASSLERRETEAFF
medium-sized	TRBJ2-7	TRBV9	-	TGTGCCAGCAGCGTCAGGTGGGAAACTAACGAGCAGTACTTC	CASSVRWETNEQYF